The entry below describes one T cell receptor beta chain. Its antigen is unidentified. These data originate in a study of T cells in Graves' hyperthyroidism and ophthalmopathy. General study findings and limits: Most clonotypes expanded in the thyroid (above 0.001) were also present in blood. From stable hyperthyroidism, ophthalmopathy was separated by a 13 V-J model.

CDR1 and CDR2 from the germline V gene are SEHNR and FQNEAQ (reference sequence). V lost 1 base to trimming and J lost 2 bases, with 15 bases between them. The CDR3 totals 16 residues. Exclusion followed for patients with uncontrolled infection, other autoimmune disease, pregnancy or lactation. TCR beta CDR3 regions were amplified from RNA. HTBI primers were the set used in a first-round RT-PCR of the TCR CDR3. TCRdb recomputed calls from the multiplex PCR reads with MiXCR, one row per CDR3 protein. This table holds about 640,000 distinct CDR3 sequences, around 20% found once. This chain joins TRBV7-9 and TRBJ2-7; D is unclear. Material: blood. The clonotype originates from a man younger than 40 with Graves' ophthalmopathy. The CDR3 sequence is CASSLDTLLSPYEQYF. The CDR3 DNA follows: TGTGCCAGCAGCTTAGATACACTCCTAAGCCCCTACGAGCAGTACTTC.